These 17 T cell receptor beta chains came from one sample sequenced in a study of blood T cell repertoires in COVID-19. Sequencing used immunoSEQ multiplex PCR; TCRdb keeps in-frame clones, though not all of them. The table includes about 59,000 clones, about 76% detected once. Sequencing was done on a sample of peripheral blood. Every receptor here comes from a woman of 80 years or more with active or convalescent COVID-19.

The rearrangement joins TRBV5-1 to TRBJ1-2; 11 bases align to TRBD1. J lost 8 bases, V lost 5 bases, and 5 bases had no gene match. Germline V lookup: CDR1 SGHRS, CDR2 YFSETQ. The CDR3 has 13 residues. DNA for the CDR3: TGCGCCAGCAGGGGACAGGGGGACGGAGGCTACACCTTC. Protein: CASRGQGDGGYTF.

The chain links TRBV12-3 or TRBV12-4 to TRBJ1-2; D ambiguous. This CDR3 spans 12 amino acids. V lost 6 bases, J lost 2 bases, and 7 bases lay in between. DNA of the CDR3: TGTGCCAGCAGCACTATCAACTATGGCTACACCTTC. Translating gives CASSTINYGYTF.

The chain carries TRBV11-2 and TRBJ2-5; 12 bases agree with TRBD2. This CDR3 is built from 15 residues. The germline V gene has CDR1 SGHAT and CDR2 FQNNGV. V lost 6 bases and J lost 4; bases outside the gene matches: 6. The CDR3 is CASSSGTSGRETQYF. The DNA of the CDR3 is TGTGCCAGCAGTTCCGGGACTAGCGGGCGAGAGACCCAGTACTTC. The full variable domain, its missing parts supplied by reference TRBV11-2 and TRBJ2-5, is EAGVAQSPRYKIIEKRQSVAFWCNPISGHATLYWYQQILGQGPKLLIQFQNNGVVDDSQLPKDRFSAERLKGVDSTLKIQPAKLEDSAVYLCASSSGTSGRETQYFGPGTRLLVL.

The chain couples TRBV6-5 to TRBJ2-3; 7 positions match TRBD2. Germline V gives CDR1 MNHEY, CDR2 SVGAGI. The J segment lost 3 bases and the V segment lost 2 bases, leaving 5 bases of the junction unmatched. The CDR3 sequence is 15 residues long. CDR3 DNA: TGTGCCAGCAGTTACCTCGGCGGGGGTACAGATACGCAGTATTTT. Encoded protein: CASSYLGGGTDTQYF.

The chain couples TRBV15 to TRBJ1-5; D is uncertain. Germline-derived CDR1 and CDR2 are LNHNV and YYDKDF (reference sequence). CDR3 length: 12 residues. Trimming removed 4 bases at V and 6 bases at J, with 7 bases between. The CDR3 protein is CATSKSGQPQHF. CDR3 DNA: TGTGCCACCAGCAAGTCGGGTCAGCCCCAGCATTTT.

This clone was picked up one time. The rearrangement uses TRBV3-1 (or the pseudogene TRBV3-2) and TRBJ1-1; 7 nucleotides line up with TRBD1. Trimming cost V 3 bases and J 6 bases; bases outside gene matches: 4. This CDR3 has 13 residues. Germline V CDR1 and CDR2: LGHDT, YNNKEL (reference sequence). DNA of the CDR3: TGTGCCAGCAGCCAGCAGGGGGTGGCTGAAGCTTTCTTT. This sequence encodes CASSQQGVAEAFF.

This chain links TRBV5-1 with TRBJ1-6; tentative D call: TRBD1 (5 bases). The CDR3 runs 16 residues. Germline assignment: CDR1 SGHRS and CDR2 YFSETQ. The V gene lost 2 bases and the J gene lost 6 bases, with 15 bases spanning the gap. CDR3 sequence (DNA): TGCGCCAGCAGCTTACTCCAGGGTGACAGTAATTCACCCCTCCACTTT. This gives the protein CASSLLQGDSNSPLHF. Full variable domain (remainder filled in from reference TRBV5-1 and TRBJ1-6): KAGVTQTPRYLIKTRGQQVTLSCSPISGHRSVSWYQQTPGQGLQFLFEYFSETQRNKGNFPGRFSGRQFSNSRSEMNVSTLELGDSALYLCASSLLQGDSNSPLHFGNGTRLTVT.

V usage is TRBV28 and J usage is TRBJ1-5; TRBD1 agrees at 7 bases. Germline V gives CDR1 MDHEN, CDR2 SYDVKM. The CDR3 spans 15 residues. Trimming took 3 bases from V and 4 from J; bases not matched to a gene: 6. CDR3 amino acids: CASSFRQGVNQPQHF. CDR3 in DNA: TGTGCCAGCAGTTTCAGGCAGGGGGTTAATCAGCCCCAGCATTTT.

The chain is built from TRBV19 and TRBJ1-1; TRBD1 agrees at 7 bases. The germline V gene has CDR1 LNHDA and CDR2 SQIVND (reference sequence). The V gene end was trimmed by 6 bases and the J gene end by 0 bases; junction bases not matched to a gene: 1. This CDR3 contains 13 residues. The CDR3 sequence: CASRTGLNTEAFF. DNA for the CDR3: TGTGCCAGTAGGACAGGGTTGAACACTGAAGCTTTCTTT.

The chain joins TRBV5-1 to TRBJ2-1; TRBD2 agrees at 8 bases. CDR3 length equals 15 residues. Looked up from germline, CDR1 is SGHRS and CDR2 is YFSETQ. J was trimmed by 3 bases and V by 5 bases; bases with no gene match: 7. The CDR3 nucleotides are TGCGCCAGCAGTCCGGGGAGCGGGGGCTACAATGAGCAGTTCTTC. Its protein is CASSPGSGGYNEQFF.

V and J are TRBV27 and TRBJ2-3; 10 bases align to TRBD2. The CDR3 runs to 15 residues. Germline-derived CDR1 and CDR2 are MNHEY and SMNVEV (reference sequence). With 8 bases clipped from V and 2 bases from J, the junction kept 7 bases outside the gene matches. CDR3 sequence: CASGFSGGSTDTQYF. For the CDR3, the DNA is TGTGCCAGCGGATTTAGCGGGGGGTCCACAGATACGCAGTATTTT.

The chain has TRBV2 and TRBJ2-5, with 12 bases lining up with TRBD2. Germline-derived CDR1 and CDR2 are SNHLY and FYNNEI. V was pared by 7 bases and J by 5 bases, with 8 bases of the junction left unmatched. The length of the CDR3 is 15 residues. The CDR3 bases are TGTGCCAGCATCCTAGCGGGGGGGCTTTTTGAGACCCAGTACTTC. It yields the protein CASILAGGLFETQYF.

This clone was seen more than once but under ten times. The chain recombines TRBV10-3 with TRBJ1-2, with 11 bases that match TRBD1. Germline loops: CDR1 ENHRY, CDR2 SYGVKD. This CDR3 region has 14 residues. With 6 bases clipped from V and 5 bases from J, the junction kept 5 bases outside the gene matches. The CDR3 DNA follows: TGTGCCATCAGGTGGGACAGGGGGGAATATGGCTACACCTTC. It yields the protein CAIRWDRGEYGYTF.

The rearrangement joins TRBV27 to TRBJ1-2, with a weak D call TRBD1 (6 bases). Per germline, CDR1 MNHEY and CDR2 SMNVEV (reference sequence). This CDR3 has 15 amino acids. V was shortened by 6 bases and J by 2 bases, with 16 bases between the two germline ends. CDR3 DNA sequence: TGTGCCAGCAGCCGAAACGCCAGGGGCAACTATGGCTACACCTTC. Encoded protein: CASSRNARGNYGYTF.

The J gene is TRBJ1-2, the V gene TRBV15; no reliable D call. With 0 bases removed from V and 3 bases from J, the gap between germline ends came to 8 bases. This CDR3 contains 14 residues. In germline, CDR1 is LNHNV, CDR2 YYDKDF (reference sequence). The CDR3 loop reads CATSRENIDYGYTF. For the CDR3, the DNA is TGTGCCACCAGCAGAGAAAATATTGACTATGGCTACACCTTC.

This clone was seen once. This chain uses TRBV11-2 with TRBJ2-3; TRBD2 aligns across 7 bases. The CDR3 length is 15 residues. CDR1 is SGHAT and CDR2 is FQNNGV in the germline V gene. V was pared by 3 bases and J by 2 bases, with 5 bases of the junction left unmatched. The CDR3 here is CASSFAGVATDTQYF. DNA for the CDR3: TGTGCCAGCAGCTTCGCGGGGGTGGCCACAGATACGCAGTATTTT.

In nucleotides, the CDR3 is TGTGCCAGCAGTTCAGGAACCGCTAATGGTTTACAAGAGACCCAGTACTTC. Protein sequence: CASSSGTANGLQETQYF. The gene calls are TRBV28 and TRBJ2-5; D ambiguous. The V gene lost 4 bases and the J gene lost 2 bases, with 20 bases spanning the gap. The CDR3 covers 17 residues. From germline, CDR1 is MDHEN and CDR2 SYDVKM.